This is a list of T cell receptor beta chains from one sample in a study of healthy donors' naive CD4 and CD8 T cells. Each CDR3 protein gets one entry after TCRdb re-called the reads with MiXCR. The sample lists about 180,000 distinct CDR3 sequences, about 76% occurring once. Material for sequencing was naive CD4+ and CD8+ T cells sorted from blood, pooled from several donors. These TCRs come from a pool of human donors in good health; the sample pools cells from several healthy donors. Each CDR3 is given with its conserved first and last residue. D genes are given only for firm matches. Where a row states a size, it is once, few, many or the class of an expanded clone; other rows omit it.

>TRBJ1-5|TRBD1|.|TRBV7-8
TGTGCCAGCAGCTTAGTTGACAGGGTCCAGCCCCAGCATTTT
CASSLVDRVQPQHF
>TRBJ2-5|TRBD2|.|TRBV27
TGTGCCAGCAGTGCTCCCGGGAGGGTTAGAGAGACCCAGTACTTC
CASSAPGRVRETQYF
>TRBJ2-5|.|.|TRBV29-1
TGCAGCGCTCCCCCGGCAGGACGGGAGACCCAGTACTTC
CSAPPAGRETQYF
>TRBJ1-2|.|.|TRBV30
TGTGCCTGGAGTGTACGAGTCCAGGGGCTCGACGTCTATGGCTACACCTTC
CAWSVRVQGLDVYGYTF
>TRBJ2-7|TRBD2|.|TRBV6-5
TGTGCCAGCAGTTACTTGGCTAGCGGGATCTACGAGCAGTACTTC
CASSYLASGIYEQYF
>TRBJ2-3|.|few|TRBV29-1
TGCAGCGTTCGACAACTGGGGAGCACAGATACGCAGTATTTT
CSVRQLGSTDTQYF
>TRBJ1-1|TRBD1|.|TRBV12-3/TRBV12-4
TGTGCCAGCAGTGACAGGGTCGTCACTGAAGCTTTCTTT
CASSDRVVTEAFF
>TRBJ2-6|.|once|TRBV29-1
TGCAGCGTTCGACCAGCGCACTCTGGGGCCAACGTCCTGACTTTC
CSVRPAHSGANVLTF
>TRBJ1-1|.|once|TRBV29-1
TGCAGCGCACAGGAGAACACTGAAGCTTTCTTT
CSAQENTEAFF
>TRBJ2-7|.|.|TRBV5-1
TGCGCCAGCAGCTTGGCGGTAAACCCAGCCTACGAGCAGTACTTC
CASSLAVNPAYEQYF
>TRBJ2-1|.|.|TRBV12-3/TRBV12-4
TGTGCCAGCAGCCCGGGGGTTCCCAATGAGCAGTTCTTC
CASSPGVPNEQFF
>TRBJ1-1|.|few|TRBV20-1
TGCAGTGCCAGGGACCCCCTAAGGGGAAGCACTGAAGCTTTCTTT
CSARDPLRGSTEAFF
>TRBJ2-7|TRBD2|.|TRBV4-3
TGCGCCAGCAGCCACCTGAGAGGCGGGAGTCCCTACGAGCAGTACTTC
CASSHLRGGSPYEQYF
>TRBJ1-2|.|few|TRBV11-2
TGTGCCAGCAGCTTAGGGGCGGCCGACTATGGCTACACCTTC
CASSLGAADYGYTF
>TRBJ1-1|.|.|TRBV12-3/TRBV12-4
TGTGCCAGCAGTTTGTCTGGGTCGCTCCGAGGGACTGAAGCTTTCTTT
CASSLSGSLRGTEAFF
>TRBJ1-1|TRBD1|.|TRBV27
TGTGCCAGCAGTACAAAATCGGGACAGGAGAACACTGAAGCTTTCTTT
CASSTKSGQENTEAFF
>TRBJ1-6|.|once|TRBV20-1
TGCAGTGCTAGAGGGGTCAAGCGATCGATATCGAATTCACCCCTCCACTTT
CSARGVKRSISNSPLHF
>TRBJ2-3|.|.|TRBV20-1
TGCAGTGCTAGATCAGGGGCCTTACGCACAGATACGCAGTATTTT
CSARSGALRTDTQYF
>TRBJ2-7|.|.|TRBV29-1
TGCAGCGTTCCAGGGATCTACGAGCAGTACTTC
CSVPGIYEQYF
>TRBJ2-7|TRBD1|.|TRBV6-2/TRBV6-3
TGTGCCAGCAGTTACTCCCAGGACAGGGTCTCCTACGAGCAGTACTTC
CASSYSQDRVSYEQYF
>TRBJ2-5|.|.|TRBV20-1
TGCAGTGCTTCCCGGACCGCCGGGGAGACCCAGTACTTC
CSASRTAGETQYF
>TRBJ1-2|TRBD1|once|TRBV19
TGTGCCAGTAGTTCCCGACAGGGTATCTATGGCTACACCTTC
CASSSRQGIYGYTF
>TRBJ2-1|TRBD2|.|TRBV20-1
TGCAGTGCTAGAGACGTTAGCGGGACACACCCCTACAATGAGCAGTTCTTC
CSARDVSGTHPYNEQFF
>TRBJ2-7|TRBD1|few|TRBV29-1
TGCAGCGTGGGGACAGGGAGAGTCTACGAGCAGTACTTC
CSVGTGRVYEQYF
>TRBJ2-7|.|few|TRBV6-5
TGTGCCACCCGTCCCGGGACTCCCTCCTACGAGCAGTACTTC
CATRPGTPSYEQYF
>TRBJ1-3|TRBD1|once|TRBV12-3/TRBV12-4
TGTGCCACTGCGACAGGGGATTACTCTGGAAACACCATATATTTT
CATATGDYSGNTIYF
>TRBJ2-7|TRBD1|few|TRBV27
TGTGCCAGCAGTTCATCCGGGACAGTCTCCGAGCAGTACTTC
CASSSSGTVSEQYF
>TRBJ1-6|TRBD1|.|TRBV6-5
TGTGCCAGCAGTGCCAGGACAGGAGAGAATTCACCCCTCCACTTT
CASSARTGENSPLHF
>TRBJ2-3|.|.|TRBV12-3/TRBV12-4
TGTGCTAGTGGACCAGGGGCCTCCCTTAGCACAGATACGCAGTATTTT
CASGPGASLSTDTQYF
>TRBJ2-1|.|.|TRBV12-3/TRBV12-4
TGTGCCAGCAGTTCCGCTGACTCCTACAATGAGCAGTTCTTC
CASSSADSYNEQFF
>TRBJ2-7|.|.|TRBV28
TGTGCCAGCAGTTTGCTCTCCTACGAGCAGTACTTC
CASSLLSYEQYF
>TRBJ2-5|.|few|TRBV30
TGTGCCTGGAGTCGGTATCTGAAGGGGCAAGAGACCCAGTACTTC
CAWSRYLKGQETQYF
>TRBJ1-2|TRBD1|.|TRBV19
TGTGCCAGTAGTCCGTTTCGGACAGGGAACTATGGCTACACCTTC
CASSPFRTGNYGYTF
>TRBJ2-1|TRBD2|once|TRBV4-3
TGCGCCAGCAGCCAAGGGACTAGCGGGGCGTACAATGAGCAGTTCTTC
CASSQGTSGAYNEQFF
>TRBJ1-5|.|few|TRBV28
TGTGCCAGCAGTTTAGTGGGTGGCAATCAGCCCCAGCATTTT
CASSLVGGNQPQHF
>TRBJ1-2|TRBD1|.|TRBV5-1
TGCGCCAGCAGCCTCGACAGGGCCTATGGCTACACCTTC
CASSLDRAYGYTF
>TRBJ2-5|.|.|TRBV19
TGTGTCAGTAGCAAGAGGATGTGGAGGGGCTACCAAGAGACCCAGTACTTC
CVSSKRMWRGYQETQYF
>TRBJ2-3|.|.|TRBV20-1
TGCAGTGCTGCCCCGACTCTGGTCGGCACAGATACGCAGTATTTT
CSAAPTLVGTDTQYF
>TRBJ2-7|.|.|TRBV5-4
TGTGCCAGCAGCTTGGAGGCAGGGCGCGAGGAGCAGTACTTC
CASSLEAGREEQYF
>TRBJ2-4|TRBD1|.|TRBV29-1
TGCAGCGTACTTGGACAGGGTAACATTCAGTACTTC
CSVLGQGNIQYF